This T cell receptor (beta chain) was captured in a study of OX40 agonist ivuxolimab in advanced cancers. Study summary: Enrollees could have had prior anti-PD-1, anti-PD-L1 or anti-CTLA-4 therapy, which about 42% had received.

V lost 3 bases, J lost 0 bases, and 6 bases stayed unmatched. The CDR3 length is 17 residues. Germline V gene data show CDR1 as LGHNA and CDR2 as YSLEER. Sequencing used immunoSEQ multiplex PCR; TCRdb keeps in-frame clones, though not all of them. The repertoire consists of about 88,000 clones, with about 85% occurring once and the leading ten covering 3% to 4%. Material: CD4+ or CD8+ T cells sorted from blood, obtained in a trial of the OX40 agonist ivuxolimab. The clonotype originates from an adult with an advanced solid tumor such as melanoma, head and neck, liver or kidney cancer. The chain has TRBV4-3 and TRBJ2-2; 8 bases map to TRBD2. The CDR3 DNA reads as TGCGCCAGCAGCCAGCTCCCGGGAGGGCCGAACACCGGGGAGCTGTTTTTT. As protein: CASSQLPGGPNTGELFF.